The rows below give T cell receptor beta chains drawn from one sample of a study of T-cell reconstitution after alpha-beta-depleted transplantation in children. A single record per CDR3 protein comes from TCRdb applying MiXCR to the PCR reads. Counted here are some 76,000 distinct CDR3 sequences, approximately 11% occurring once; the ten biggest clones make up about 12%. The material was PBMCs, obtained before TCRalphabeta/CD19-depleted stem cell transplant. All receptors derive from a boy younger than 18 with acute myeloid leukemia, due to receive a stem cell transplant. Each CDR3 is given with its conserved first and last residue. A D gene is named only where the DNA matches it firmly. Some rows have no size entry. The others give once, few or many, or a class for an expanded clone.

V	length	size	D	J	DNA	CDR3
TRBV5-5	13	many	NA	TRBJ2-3	TGTGCCAGCAGCTTGGGGGGTGAAGATACGCAGTATTTT	CASSLGGEDTQYF
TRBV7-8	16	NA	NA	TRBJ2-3	TGTGCCAGCAGCTTAGAAGGCTTGAGATTCACAGATACGCAGTATTTT	CASSLEGLRFTDTQYF
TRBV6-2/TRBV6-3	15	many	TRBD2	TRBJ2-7	TGTGCCAGCAGTTTTCCAACTGGACTAGCGGGTGAGCAGTACTTC	CASSFPTGLAGEQYF
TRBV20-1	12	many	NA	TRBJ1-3	TGCAGTGCCACGGGCAGGGGCAGCACCATATATTTT	CSATGRGSTIYF
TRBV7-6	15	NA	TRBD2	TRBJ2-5	TGTGCCAGCAGCGGACCGACTAGCGGGAAGGGGTCCCAGTACTTC	CASSGPTSGKGSQYF
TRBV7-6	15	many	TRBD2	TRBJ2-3	TGTGCCAGCAGCTTACTAGCGGGGTTCACAGATACGCAGTATTTT	CASSLLAGFTDTQYF
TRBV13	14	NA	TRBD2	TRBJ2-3	TGTGCCAGCAGCCATAGCGGGAGGCCAGATACGCAGTATTTT	CASSHSGRPDTQYF
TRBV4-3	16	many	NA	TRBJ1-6	TGCGCCAGCAGCCCTAGACCCCAGGGGATGGGGTCACCCCTCCACTTT	CASSPRPQGMGSPLHF
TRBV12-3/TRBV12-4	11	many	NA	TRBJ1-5	TGTGCCAGCACTCTTGGGGGGGCACAGCATTTT	CASTLGGAQHF
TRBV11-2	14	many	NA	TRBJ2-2	TGTGCCAGCCTGGACGGGCCGAACACCGGGGAGCTGTTTTTT	CASLDGPNTGELFF
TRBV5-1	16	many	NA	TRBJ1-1	TGCGCCAGCAGCTTGGGTGGGGGACAAATGAACACTGAAGCTTTCTTT	CASSLGGGQMNTEAFF
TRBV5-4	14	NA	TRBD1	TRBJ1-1	TGTGCCAGCAGCCCTCCGGACAGGGAAACTGAAGCTTTCTTT	CASSPPDRETEAFF
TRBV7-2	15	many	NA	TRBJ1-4	TGTGCCAGCAGCCCGCTGAGATCAACTAATGAAAAACTGTTTTTT	CASSPLRSTNEKLFF
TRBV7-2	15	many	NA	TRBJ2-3	TGTGCCAGCAGCTTAGCGGCAGGATCCACAGATACGCAGTATTTT	CASSLAAGSTDTQYF
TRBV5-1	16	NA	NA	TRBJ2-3	TGCGCCAGCAGCTTGGCCCGTGGGAAGCGTGCAGATACGCAGTATTTT	CASSLARGKRADTQYF
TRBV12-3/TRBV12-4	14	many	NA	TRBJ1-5	TGTGCCAGCACGCGGGGGGCCTACAATCAGCCCCAGCATTTT	CASTRGAYNQPQHF
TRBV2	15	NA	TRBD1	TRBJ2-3	TGTGCCAGCAGACGACAGGGGATCGGCACAGATACGCAGTATTTT	CASRRQGIGTDTQYF
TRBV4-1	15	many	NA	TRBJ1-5	TGCGCCACAAAAGAGACGTTTAGGAGCAATCAGCCCCAGCATTTT	CATKETFRSNQPQHF
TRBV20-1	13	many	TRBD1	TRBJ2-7	TGCAGTGCGTCAGGGACAGGGGGCTACGAGCAGTACTTC	CSASGTGGYEQYF
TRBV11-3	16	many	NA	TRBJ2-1	TGTGCCAGCAGCTCTATATTCTCGGGGTCCTACAATGAGCAGTTCTTC	CASSSIFSGSYNEQFF
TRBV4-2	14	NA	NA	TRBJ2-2	TGTGCCAGCAGCCCGGACAAGAACACCGGGGAGCTGTTTTTT	CASSPDKNTGELFF
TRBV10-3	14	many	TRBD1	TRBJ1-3	TGTGCCGCCAAACAGGGGGCGTCTGGAAACACCATATATTTT	CAAKQGASGNTIYF
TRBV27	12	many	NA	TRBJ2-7	TGTGCCAGCAGTTTACGGGGAGGCGAGCAGTACTTC	CASSLRGGEQYF
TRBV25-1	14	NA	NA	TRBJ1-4	TGTGCCAGCAGTGTTCGAGAAAATAATGAAAAACTGTTTTTT	CASSVRENNEKLFF
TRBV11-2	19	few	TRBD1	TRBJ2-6	TGTGCCAGCAGCCGACTACCGGGACAGGGAAAGTCTGGGGCCAACGTCCTGACTTTC	CASSRLPGQGKSGANVLTF
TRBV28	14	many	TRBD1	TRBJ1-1	TGTGCCAGCAGGGCAGGGGGGTTGAACACTGAAGCTTTCTTT	CASRAGGLNTEAFF
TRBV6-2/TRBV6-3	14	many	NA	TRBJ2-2	TGTGCCAGCAGGCGGGACCTCTACACCGGGGAGCTGTTTTTT	CASRRDLYTGELFF
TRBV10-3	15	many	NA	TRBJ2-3	TGTGCCACAGGGGACCACCTAACGGACACAGATACGCAGTATTTT	CATGDHLTDTDTQYF
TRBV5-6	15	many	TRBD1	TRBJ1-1	TGTGCCAGCAGCTTGGCCGGGACAGATCGGTCTGGCGCTTTCTTT	CASSLAGTDRSGAFF
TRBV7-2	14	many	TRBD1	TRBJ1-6	TGTGCCAGCAGCTCGGGACAGGGAAGGTCACCCCTCCACTTT	CASSSGQGRSPLHF
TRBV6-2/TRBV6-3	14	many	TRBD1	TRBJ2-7	TGTGCCAGCAGACCGACAGGGGGTCTTTACGAGCAGTACTTC	CASRPTGGLYEQYF
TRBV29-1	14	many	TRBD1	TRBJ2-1	TGCAGCATACGCGGACAGGGGGTATACAATGAGCAGTTCTTC	CSIRGQGVYNEQFF
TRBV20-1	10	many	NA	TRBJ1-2	TGCAGTGCTAGCCTCTATGGCTACACCTTC	CSASLYGYTF
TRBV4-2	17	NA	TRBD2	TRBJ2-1	TGTGCCAGGAGCCCTGAGCTTCCGACTAGCGGTTACAATGAGCAGTTCTTC	CARSPELPTSGYNEQFF